This T cell receptor beta chain was identified during a study of regulatory T cells in long-lasting Graves disease. Study outcomes and limitations: Persistent patients shared more public clonotypes (2,741) than new patients (approximately 1,000).

Building the TCR beta libraries relied on iRepertoire HTBI primers, and CDR3 regions underwent Arm-PCR. TCRdb used MiXCR to reprocess the multiplex PCR reads, holding one entry per CDR3 protein. The sample consists of approximately 400,000 distinct CDR3 sequences, about 11% of them appearing once. The time point denotes: newly diagnosed GD, antithyroid drugs for less than 3 months. PBMCs were the source of the RNA used for TCR sequencing. Note on this clonotype: No antigen is known for it. A read error may be the cause here, since a much bigger clone is one base away. No conserved phenylalanine or tryptophan ends this CDR3, so it is likely a read error.

Per germline, CDR1 MNHEY and CDR2 SVGAGI. The V gene lost 3 bases and the J gene lost 7 bases, with 10 bases spanning the gap. The CDR3 consists of 14 residues. These data also featured in a second study, about T cells in Graves' hyperthyroidism and ophthalmopathy. From that report: Patients aged 18 to 65 had newly diagnosed hyperthyroidism of under 2 months' duration.

The chain employs TRBV6-5 and TRBJ1-6; D ambiguous. The clonotype comes from a woman aged 18-29 years with Graves disease. Material: peripheral blood mononuclear cells (PBMCs), obtained at new diagnosis, from a patient treated with antithyroid drugs. The DNA for the CDR3 is TGTGCCAGCAGTTATCGGCAGGCGAATTCACCCCTCCACTCT. It is translated as CASSYRQANSPLHS.